The 8 T cell receptor beta chains in this list originate from one sample, sequenced in a study of cytomegalovirus exposure and HLA in healthy donors. Researchers ran the PCR with 60 Vbeta and 13 Jbeta primers. The assay was immunoSEQ multiplex PCR, and TCRdb's table has in-frame clones only and misses some. This repertoire shows about 190,000 clones, around 86% found once; its top ten account for over 5.5%. The sample taken for sequencing was PBMCs. The source is a man aged 35-49 years in good health and CMV-seropositive.

The chain is built from TRBV9 and TRBJ2-5; 9 bases are shared with TRBD2. Germline V gives CDR1 SGDLS, CDR2 YYNGEE. The CDR3 is 16 amino acids. Germline trimming cut 4 bases from V and 5 bases from J; bases unmatched to any gene: 12. The CDR3 DNA follows: TGTGCCAGCAGCATTAGCGGGGGACTAAACATTGAGACCCAGTACTTC. This codes for CASSISGGLNIETQYF.

This sequence joins TRBV7-6 and TRBJ2-1; TRBD1 aligns across 10 bases. This CDR3 region has 17 residues. The trim removed 6 bases at V and 4 bases at J, leaving 12 bases unmatched. From germline, CDR1 is SGHVS and CDR2 FNYEAQ. The CDR3 here is CASSTPRAGQGYNEQFF. For the CDR3, the DNA is TGTGCCAGCAGTACACCAAGAGCGGGACAGGGGTACAATGAGCAGTTCTTC.

J is TRBJ2-1 and V is TRBV4-2; TRBD2 matches 14 bases. J lost 4 bases, V lost 0 bases, and 5 bases had no gene match. CDR1 LGHNA and CDR2 YNFKEQ come from the germline V gene. CDR3 size: 18 residues. CDR3 bases: TGTGCCAGCAGCCAAGAGACTAGCGGGGGGGCTTCGTACAATGAGCAGTTCTTC. Translating gives CASSQETSGGASYNEQFF.

This clone was counted only a few times. This sequence joins TRBV6-1 and TRBJ1-4, with D perhaps TRBD1 (6 bases). Germline V gene lookup returns CDR1 MNHNS and CDR2 SASEGT. The CDR3 runs to 15 residues. Trimming took 2 bases from V and 2 from J, leaving 9 bases between them. The CDR3 nucleotides are TGTGCCAGCAGTGAACTCCAGGGGACTAATGAAAAACTGTTTTTT. This encodes CASSELQGTNEKLFF.

This chain connects TRBV5-4 to TRBJ2-4, with 7 bases identical to TRBD1. CDR1 and CDR2 (germline): SGHNT, YYREEE (reference sequence). J gave up 6 bases and V 4 bases, and 7 bases lay outside the gene matches. The CDR3 has 14 amino acids. CDR3 bases: TGTGCCAGCAGCCAGACAGGGTCCAGAAACATTCAGTACTTC. Encoded protein: CASSQTGSRNIQYF.

A single count supports this clone. The chain carries TRBV7-3 and TRBJ2-1, with TRBD2 matching 8 bases. J gave up 0 bases and V 1 base, and 14 bases lay outside the gene matches. This CDR3 is 20 amino acids long. CDR1 and CDR2 (germline): SGHTA, FQGTGA. CDR3 in DNA: TGTGCCAGCAGCTTAAGGGGTAGCGGGGATTTGCTTTTCTCCTACAATGAGCAGTTCTTC. Encoded protein: CASSLRGSGDLLFSYNEQFF.

J is TRBJ1-5 and V is TRBV30, with 9 bases fitting TRBD1. CDR1 and CDR2 (germline): GTSNPN, SVGIG (reference sequence). This CDR3 is built from 15 residues. J lost 2 bases, V lost 2 bases, and 4 bases had no gene match. CDR3 in DNA: TGTGCCTGGAGTCGAGACAGGGGGGGCAATCAGCCCCAGCATTTT. Its translation is CAWSRDRGGNQPQHF.

This clone is a singleton in its sample. This chain connects TRBV19 to TRBJ1-2; D not resolved. Trimming cost V 8 bases and J 8 bases, with 12 bases left between them. The germline V gene encodes CDR1 LNHDA and CDR2 SQIVND (reference sequence). The length of the CDR3 is 11 residues. The CDR3 loop is CASGLSAGYTF. The CDR3 DNA follows: TGTGCCAGTGGACTCAGTGCGGGCTACACCTTC.